This T cell receptor (beta chain) comes out of a study of cytomegalovirus exposure and HLA in healthy donors. Overall study context: Among roughly 190 million T cells, an earlier analysis found approximately 110 million unique TCR beta sequences. Study-wide results and caveats: Most CMV-associated TCR beta chains were later found to appear HLA-restricted.

Germline CDR1 MNHNS, CDR2 SASEGT. J gave up 4 bases and V 5 bases, and 8 bases lay outside the gene matches. The CDR3 is made up of 15 amino acids. As to this clone: The antigen is unknown.

Use of 60 Vbeta and 13 Jbeta primers characterized the PCR. TCRdb's copy holds only in-frame clones and misses some; the assay was immunoSEQ multiplex PCR. Altogether under 150,000 clones are present, roughly four fifths being singletons, with the ten largest covering around 10%. The sequencing sample was made of PBMCs. The chain links TRBV6-1 to TRBJ2-1, with 7 bases lining up with TRBD1. The sequence derives from a woman between 45 and 60 years old in good health and CMV-seropositive. The chain's CDR3 is CASSHDRDSYNEQFF. In DNA form, the CDR3 reads TGTGCCAGCAGTCATGACCGGGACAGTTACAATGAGCAGTTCTTC.